Listed below are T cell receptor beta chains from one sample, sequenced in a study of T cells after yellow fever vaccination. MiXCR, run by TCRdb on the 5' RACE reads, gives a single entry per CDR3 protein. The sample records approximately 550,000 distinct CDR3 sequences, 15% to 20% being singletons. The sequences come from PBMCs, collected 15 days after the yellow fever booster vaccination. These receptors were collected from a man younger than 45 who received the YFV17D yellow fever vaccine. The CDR3 runs from the conserved cysteine through the conserved F or W. A D gene is named only where the DNA matches it firmly.

D	J	V	CDR3
-	TRBJ2-7	TRBV10-3	CAISEVLAYEQYF
-	TRBJ2-1	TRBV20-1	CSAPTRDGYNEQFF
-	TRBJ2-1	TRBV20-1	CSAILASKSPYNEQFF
-	TRBJ1-5	TRBV5-6	CASSFFRDRQPQHF
TRBD1	TRBJ1-4	TRBV7-2	CASSIQGAANEKLFF
-	TRBJ2-2	TRBV7-2	CASSSPPGELFF
-	TRBJ2-1	TRBV2	CASRGRERHIEQFF
-	TRBJ2-7	TRBV7-2	CASSRQAGTYEQYF
TRBD1	TRBJ2-3	TRBV7-9	CASSLERTGGASQYF
TRBD1	TRBJ2-7	TRBV4-2	CASSPEGAGGYEQYF
-	TRBJ2-5	TRBV29-1	CSAGRRSTLQETQYF
TRBD1	TRBJ1-1	TRBV2	CASSVSGQTNTEAFF
-	TRBJ1-1	TRBV11-2	CASTFSGRTEAFF
TRBD2	TRBJ2-2	TRBV11-2	CASSPGLAGPPNTGELFF
-	TRBJ2-5	TRBV6-1	CASSEPYLLGSQETQYF
TRBD2	TRBJ2-5	TRBV20-1	CSATSGRAGDSQETQYF
-	TRBJ2-3	TRBV20-1	CSATTGGDTQYF
TRBD2	TRBJ2-2	TRBV23-1	CASSKTSGRGSTGELFF
TRBD2	TRBJ2-7	TRBV7-9	CASTLLAWGGSYEQYF
-	TRBJ2-5	TRBV4-2	CASSTGFGQETQYF
-	TRBJ2-3	TRBV20-1	CSARNRGRTDTQYF
-	TRBJ2-5	TRBV4-2	CASSQGNTGTYPRVSETQYF
-	TRBJ2-7	TRBV20-1	CSARVPAYEQYF
-	TRBJ1-5	TRBV19	CASSMGRALPQHF
-	TRBJ2-7	TRBV20-1	CSANDETPYEQYF
-	TRBJ2-7	TRBV4-1	CASSQGAGQQQYF
TRBD2	TRBJ2-1	TRBV20-1	CSAREASGISYNEQFF
TRBD1	TRBJ2-5	TRBV12-3/TRBV12-4	CASSSGQKSQTETQYF
-	TRBJ2-4	TRBV2	CASSVSGVAKNIQYF
-	TRBJ2-3	TRBV24-1	CATRGPFGDTQYF
-	TRBJ2-2	TRBV5-1	CASSLAQGDTGELFF
TRBD2	TRBJ2-2	TRBV12-3/TRBV12-4	CASSLDGTSGTGELFF
-	TRBJ2-7	TRBV6-6	CASSSRVHEQYF
-	TRBJ2-2	TRBV7-2	CASSVRDNTGELFF
-	TRBJ2-5	TRBV10-3	CAISPSPGAASGETQYF
TRBD1	TRBJ1-5	TRBV28	CASSAGGGQSQPQHF
TRBD2	TRBJ2-2	TRBV19	CASSSRLAGGGELFF
TRBD1	TRBJ1-5	TRBV7-2	CASSLTGTGQQPQHF
-	TRBJ2-2	TRBV24-1	CATSDSQGLTGELFF
-	TRBJ2-6	TRBV7-3	CASSLLGSASGANVLTF
TRBD2	TRBJ2-5	TRBV7-9	CASTLGRGGQETQYF
-	TRBJ2-1	TRBV7-9	CASSLGEFF
-	TRBJ2-5	TRBV7-2	CASSLGQAMSLGTQYF
TRBD1	TRBJ1-5	TRBV12-3/TRBV12-4	CASNLRGRDQPQHF
TRBD1	TRBJ1-2	TRBV29-1	CSVDSDRAAGYTF
-	TRBJ2-1	TRBV5-1	CASSLEFRNEQFF
-	TRBJ1-5	TRBV5-1	CASSWDFNQPQHF
-	TRBJ2-3	TRBV20-1	CSAVDRGGADTQYF
-	TRBJ2-2	TRBV7-8	CASSLARSSNTGELFF
TRBD2	TRBJ2-1	TRBV28	CASSLWKAGVNEQFF
-	TRBJ1-1	TRBV19	CASTTALLNTEAFF
-	TRBJ2-3	TRBV12-3/TRBV12-4	CASSSPPKTRTDTQYF
TRBD2	TRBJ2-3	TRBV7-2	CASNERLAGSTDTQYF